This TCR beta chain derives from a study of spatial heterogeneity in lung cancer. Indicated time point: blood at routine non-recurrence follow-up after resection. Frozen PBMC, nontumor lung or tumor provided whole RNA, which was sequenced unsorted. The CDR3 runs to 13 residues. From germline, CDR1 is SQVTM and CDR2 ANQGSEA. V gave up 8 bases and J gave up 4 bases, with 12 bases separating them. TCRdb recomputed calls from the 5' RACE reads with MiXCR, one row per CDR3 protein. Of about 100,000 distinct CDR3 sequences listed, just under 20% are singletons. V usage is TRBV29-1 and J usage is TRBJ2-6; tentative D call: TRBD1 (6 bases). Source: PBMCs, taken at follow-up. The TCR was taken from a male donor with early-stage non-small cell lung cancer. CDR3 residues: CSYREPGANVLTF. DNA for the CDR3: TGCAGCTACAGGGAGCCAGGGGCCAACGTCCTGACTTTC.